This T cell receptor beta chain was found in a study of response to subunit inactivated influenza vaccine. Findings of the study overall: T cells newly recruited by each seasonal influenza vaccination are few, the authors suggested.

The germline V gene has CDR1 MNHNS and CDR2 SASEGT. J lost 0 bases, V lost 5 bases, and 10 bases had no gene match. The CDR3 length is 18 residues. This clonotype turned up a few times. As yet, its antigen is unknown. MiXCR was run by TCRdb on the RT-PCR reads, yielding one entry per CDR3 protein. The sample has around 760,000 distinct CDR3 sequences, roughly 14% seen once; the top ten hold 6.5% to 8.5%. This specimen was PBMCs from blood, taken around 15 days before vaccination. The chain couples TRBV6-1 to TRBJ2-1, with 10 bases aligning to TRBD2. This TCR was recovered from a man in his fifties or sixties who received an inactivated influenza vaccine. The CDR3 coding sequence is TGTGCCAGCAGTCCCGAGGTAGCGGGAGGACTCTCCTACAATGAGCAGTTCTTC. As protein: CASSPEVAGGLSYNEQFF.